This T cell receptor (beta chain) was observed in a study of CD8+CD57+ T cells in acquired aplastic anemia. Study in general: Healthy donors averaged about 10 million reads for CD4+ cells.

Points on this clonotype: The target antigen is unknown.

From germline, CDR1 is SNHLY and CDR2 FYNNEI. The CDR3 runs 14 residues. The ends lost 6 bases at V and 4 bases at J; junction bases unmatched: 3. Genomic DNA provided the template from which TCR beta VDJ and CDR3 profiles were obtained. Using its own MiXCR run on the reads, TCRdb lists one record per CDR3 protein. The sample has roughly 64,000 distinct CDR3 sequences, roughly 54% seen once. Study results and limitations: Controls and patients did not differ significantly in CD8+ Simpson's diversity.

Sequencing was done on a sample of sorted CD4+, CD8+, or CD8+CD57+ T cells (not recorded which) from PBMCs. The V call is TRBV2, the J call TRBJ2-1; TRBD2 matches 10 bases. The source is a human donor in good health, serving as a control. The CDR3 nucleotides are TGTGCCAGCAGCCTACTAGCGGGGTACAATGAGCAGTTCTTC. Its translation: CASSLLAGYNEQFF.